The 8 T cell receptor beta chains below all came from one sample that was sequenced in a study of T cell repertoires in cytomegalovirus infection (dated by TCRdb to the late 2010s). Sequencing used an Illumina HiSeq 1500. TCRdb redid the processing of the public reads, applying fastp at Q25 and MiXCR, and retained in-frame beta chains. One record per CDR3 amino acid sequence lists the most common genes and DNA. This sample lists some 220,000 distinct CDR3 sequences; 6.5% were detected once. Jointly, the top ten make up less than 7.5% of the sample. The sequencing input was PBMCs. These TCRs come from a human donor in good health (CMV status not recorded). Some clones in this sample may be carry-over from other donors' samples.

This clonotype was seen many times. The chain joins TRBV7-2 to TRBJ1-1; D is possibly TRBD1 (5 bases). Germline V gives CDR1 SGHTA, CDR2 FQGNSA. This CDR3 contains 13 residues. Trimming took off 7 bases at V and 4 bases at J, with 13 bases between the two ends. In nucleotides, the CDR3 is TGTGCCAGCATCCCCGGGAGGGGCACTGAAGCTTTCTTT. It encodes CASIPGRGTEAFF.

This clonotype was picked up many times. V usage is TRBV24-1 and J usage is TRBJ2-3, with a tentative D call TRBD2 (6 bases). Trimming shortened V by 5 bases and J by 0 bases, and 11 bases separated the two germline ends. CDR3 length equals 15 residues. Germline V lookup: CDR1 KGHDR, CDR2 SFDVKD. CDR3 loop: CATSGAAGSTDTQYF. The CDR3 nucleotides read TGTGCCACCAGTGGAGCCGCGGGGAGCACAGATACGCAGTATTTT.

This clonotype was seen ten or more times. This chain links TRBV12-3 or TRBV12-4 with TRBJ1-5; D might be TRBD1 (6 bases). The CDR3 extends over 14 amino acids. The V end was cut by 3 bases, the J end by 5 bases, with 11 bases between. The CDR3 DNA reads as TGTGCCAGCAGTTTGACGGGGGCGCATCAGCCCCAGCATTTT. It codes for CASSLTGAHQPQHF.

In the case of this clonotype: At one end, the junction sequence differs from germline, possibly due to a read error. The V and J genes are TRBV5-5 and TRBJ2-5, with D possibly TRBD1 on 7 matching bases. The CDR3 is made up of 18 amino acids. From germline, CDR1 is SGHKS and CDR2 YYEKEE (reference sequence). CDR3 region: CASSPRRVDRVVQETRYF. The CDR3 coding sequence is TGTGCCAGCAGCCCGCGGAGGGTTGACAGGGTCGTCCAAGAGACCCGGTACTTC.

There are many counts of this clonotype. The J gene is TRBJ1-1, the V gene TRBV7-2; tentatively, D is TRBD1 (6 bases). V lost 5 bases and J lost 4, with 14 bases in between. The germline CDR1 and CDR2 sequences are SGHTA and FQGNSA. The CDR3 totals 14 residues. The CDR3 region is CASSPGGGATEAFF. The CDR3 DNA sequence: TGTGCCAGCAGCCCCGGAGGGGGGGCCACTGAAGCTTTCTTT.

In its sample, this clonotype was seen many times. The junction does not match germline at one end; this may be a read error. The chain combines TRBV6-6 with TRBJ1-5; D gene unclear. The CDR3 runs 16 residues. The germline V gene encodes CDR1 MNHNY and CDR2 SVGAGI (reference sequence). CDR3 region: CASSYGGPSSNQPQHF. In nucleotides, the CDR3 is TGTGCCAGCAGTTACGGAGGACCCTCTAGCAATCAACCCCAGCATTTT.

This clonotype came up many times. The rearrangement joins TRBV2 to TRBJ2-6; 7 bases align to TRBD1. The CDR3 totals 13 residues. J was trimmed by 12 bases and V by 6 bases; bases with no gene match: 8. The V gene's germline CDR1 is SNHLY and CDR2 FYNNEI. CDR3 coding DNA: TGTGCCAGCAGGGGAGACAGGGACAGCGTCCTGACTTTC. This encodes CASRGDRDSVLTF.

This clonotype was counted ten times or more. In DNA form, the CDR3 reads TGTGCCATCAGGGGGGGGAGCACAGATACGCAGTATTTT. It encodes CAIRGGSTDTQYF. V gene TRBV10-3 combines with J gene TRBJ2-3, with 7 nucleotides matching TRBD2. This CDR3 has 13 amino acids. Germline V gene sequence: CDR1 ENHRY, CDR2 SYGVKD. V shed 6 bases and J 0 bases; nucleotides not matched to a gene: 0.